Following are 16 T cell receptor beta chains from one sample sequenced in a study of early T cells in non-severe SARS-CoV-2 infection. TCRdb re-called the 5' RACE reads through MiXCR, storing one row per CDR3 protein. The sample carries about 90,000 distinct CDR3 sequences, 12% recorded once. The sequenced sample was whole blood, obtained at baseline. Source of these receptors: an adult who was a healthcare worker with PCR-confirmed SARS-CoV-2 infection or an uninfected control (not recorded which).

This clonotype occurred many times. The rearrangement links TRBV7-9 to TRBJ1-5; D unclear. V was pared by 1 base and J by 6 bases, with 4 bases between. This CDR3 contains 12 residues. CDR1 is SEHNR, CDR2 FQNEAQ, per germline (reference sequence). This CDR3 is CASSLGTQPQHF. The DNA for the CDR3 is TGTGCCAGCAGCTTAGGGACTCAGCCCCAGCATTTT.

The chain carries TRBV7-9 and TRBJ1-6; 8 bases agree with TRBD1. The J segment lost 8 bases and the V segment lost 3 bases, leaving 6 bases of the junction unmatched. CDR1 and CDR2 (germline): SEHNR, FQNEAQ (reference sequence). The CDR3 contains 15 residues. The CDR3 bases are TGTGCCAGCAGCTTTGGGGGACAGGACGATTCACCCCTCCACTTT. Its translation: CASSFGGQDDSPLHF.

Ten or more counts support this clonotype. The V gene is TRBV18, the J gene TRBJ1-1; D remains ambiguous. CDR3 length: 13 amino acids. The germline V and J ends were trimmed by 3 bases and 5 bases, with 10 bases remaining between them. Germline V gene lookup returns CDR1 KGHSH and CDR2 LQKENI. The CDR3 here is CASSPSGETEAFF. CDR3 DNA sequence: TGTGCCAGCTCACCCTCAGGAGAGACTGAAGCTTTCTTT. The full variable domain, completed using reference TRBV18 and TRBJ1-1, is NAGVMQNPRHLVRRRGQEARLRCSPMKGHSHVYWYRQLPEEGLKFMVYLQKENIIDESGMPKERFSAEFPKEGPSILRIQQVVRGDSAAYFCASSPSGETEAFFGQGTRLTVV.

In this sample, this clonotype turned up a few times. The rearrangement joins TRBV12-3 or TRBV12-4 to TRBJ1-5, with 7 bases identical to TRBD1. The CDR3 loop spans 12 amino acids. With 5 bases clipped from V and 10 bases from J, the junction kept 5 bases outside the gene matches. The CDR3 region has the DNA TGTGCCAGCAGTGGACAGGTCATTCCCCAGCATTTT. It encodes CASSGQVIPQHF.

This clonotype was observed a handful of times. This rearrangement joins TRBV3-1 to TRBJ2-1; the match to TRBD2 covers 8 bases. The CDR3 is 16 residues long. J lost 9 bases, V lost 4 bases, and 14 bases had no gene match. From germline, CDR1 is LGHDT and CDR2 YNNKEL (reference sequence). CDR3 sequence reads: CASSPTGTRMGGEQFF. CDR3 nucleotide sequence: TGTGCCAGCAGCCCGACCGGGACTAGGATGGGGGGTGAGCAGTTCTTC.

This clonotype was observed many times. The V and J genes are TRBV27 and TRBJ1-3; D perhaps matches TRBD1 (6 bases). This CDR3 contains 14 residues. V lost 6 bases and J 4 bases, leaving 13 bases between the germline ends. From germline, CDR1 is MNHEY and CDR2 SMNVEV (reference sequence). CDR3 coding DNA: TGTGCCAGCAGGCCAGGGGCCCTCGGAAACACCATATATTTT. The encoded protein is CASRPGALGNTIYF.

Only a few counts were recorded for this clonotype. The CDR3 here is CASSLFVTDTQYF. CDR3 bases: TGCGCCAGCAGCTTGTTTGTCACAGATACGCAGTATTTT. The rearrangement uses TRBV5-1 and TRBJ2-3; D call uncertain. Germline loops: CDR1 SGHRS, CDR2 YFSETQ. The length of the CDR3 is 13 residues. The V and J ends lost 1 base and 2 bases respectively, with 5 bases between them.

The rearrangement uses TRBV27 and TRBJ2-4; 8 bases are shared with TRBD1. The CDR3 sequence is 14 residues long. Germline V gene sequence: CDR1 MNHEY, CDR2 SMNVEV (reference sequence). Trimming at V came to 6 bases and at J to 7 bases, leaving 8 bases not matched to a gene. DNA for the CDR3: TGTGCCAGCAGGGACAGACAGGGGCGTAACATTCAGTACTTC. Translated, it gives CASRDRQGRNIQYF.

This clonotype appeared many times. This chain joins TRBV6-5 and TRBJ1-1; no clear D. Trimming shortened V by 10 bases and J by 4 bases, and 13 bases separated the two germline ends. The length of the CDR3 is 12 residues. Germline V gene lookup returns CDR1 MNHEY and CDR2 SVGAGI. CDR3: CATSSPGTEAFF. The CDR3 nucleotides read TGTGCCACCTCCTCCCCGGGCACTGAAGCTTTCTTT.

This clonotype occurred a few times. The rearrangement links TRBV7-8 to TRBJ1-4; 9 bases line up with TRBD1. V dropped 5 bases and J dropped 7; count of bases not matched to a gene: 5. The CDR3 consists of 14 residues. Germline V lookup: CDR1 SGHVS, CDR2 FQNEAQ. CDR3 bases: TGTGCCAGCAGCGCCGGGACAGGGCGTGAAAAACTGTTTTTT. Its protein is CASSAGTGREKLFF.

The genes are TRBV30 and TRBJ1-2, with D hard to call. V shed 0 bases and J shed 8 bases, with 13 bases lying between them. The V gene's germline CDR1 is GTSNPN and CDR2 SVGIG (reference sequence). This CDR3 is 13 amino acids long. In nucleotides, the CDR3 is TGTGCCTGGAGTGTAACACTCGAGGACGGCTACACCTTC. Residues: CAWSVTLEDGYTF.

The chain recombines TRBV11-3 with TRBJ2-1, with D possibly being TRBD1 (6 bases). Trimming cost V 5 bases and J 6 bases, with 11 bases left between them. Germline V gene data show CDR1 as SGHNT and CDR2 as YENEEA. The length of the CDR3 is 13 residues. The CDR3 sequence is CASSPDRTNEQFF. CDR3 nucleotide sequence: TGTGCCAGCAGCCCGGACAGAACCAATGAGCAGTTCTTC.

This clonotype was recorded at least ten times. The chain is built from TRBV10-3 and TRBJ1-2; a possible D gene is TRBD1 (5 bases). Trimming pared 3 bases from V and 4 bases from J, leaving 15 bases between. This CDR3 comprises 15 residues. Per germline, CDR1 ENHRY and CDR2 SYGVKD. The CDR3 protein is CAISDEKGRGYGYTF. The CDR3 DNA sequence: TGTGCCATCAGTGACGAGAAGGGACGGGGCTATGGCTACACCTTC.

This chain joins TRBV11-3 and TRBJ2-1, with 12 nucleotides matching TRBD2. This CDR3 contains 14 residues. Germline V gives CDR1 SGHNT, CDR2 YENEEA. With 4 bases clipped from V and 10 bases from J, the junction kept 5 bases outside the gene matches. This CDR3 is CASSSGLAGREQFF. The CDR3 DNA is TGTGCCAGCAGCTCTGGACTAGCGGGACGAGAGCAGTTCTTC.

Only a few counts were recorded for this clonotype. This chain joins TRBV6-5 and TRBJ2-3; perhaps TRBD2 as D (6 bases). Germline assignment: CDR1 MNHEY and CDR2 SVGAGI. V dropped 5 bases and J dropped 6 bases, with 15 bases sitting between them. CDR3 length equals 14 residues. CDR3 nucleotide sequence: TGTGCCAGCAGTCGGGGCAGGGCGGGGGATACGCAGTATTTT. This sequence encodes CASSRGRAGDTQYF.

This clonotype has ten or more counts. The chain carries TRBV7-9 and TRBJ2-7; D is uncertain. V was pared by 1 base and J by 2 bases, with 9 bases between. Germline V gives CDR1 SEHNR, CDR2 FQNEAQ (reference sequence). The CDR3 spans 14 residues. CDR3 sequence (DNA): TGTGCCAGCAGCTTAGTGGGCAGAACCTACGAGCAGTACTTC. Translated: CASSLVGRTYEQYF.